The clone carrying this T cell receptor beta chain was detected only once. Its target is not known. These data come from a study of graft-versus-host responses after intestinal transplantation. Study background: Recipients had transplants, and these were multivisceral, liver-intestinal, or isolated intestinal.

Libraries were prepared by immunoSEQ multiplex PCR; TCRdb keeps only in-frame clonotypes and omits some of them. The sample records about 120,000 clones, 75% to 95% being singletons. Overall study findings and caveats: The study associated peak circulating GvH clone levels with early post-transplant HvG declines. Recipient-marrow GvH clones were detected, some having first appeared in ileum or blood.

CDR1 is KGHSH, CDR2 LQKENI, per germline. V was shortened by 3 bases and J by 0 bases, with 8 bases between the two germline ends. The CDR3 runs to 14 residues. The TCR was taken from a human donor who received an intestinal transplant. The chain joins TRBV18 to TRBJ2-5; D perhaps matches TRBD1 (5 bases). The sample here was unstimulated CD4+ T cells sorted from spleen or lymph node cells, taken before intestinal transplant. The CDR3 is CASSPRQNQETQYF. CDR3 DNA: TGTGCCAGCTCACCGCGACAGAACCAAGAGACCCAGTACTTC.